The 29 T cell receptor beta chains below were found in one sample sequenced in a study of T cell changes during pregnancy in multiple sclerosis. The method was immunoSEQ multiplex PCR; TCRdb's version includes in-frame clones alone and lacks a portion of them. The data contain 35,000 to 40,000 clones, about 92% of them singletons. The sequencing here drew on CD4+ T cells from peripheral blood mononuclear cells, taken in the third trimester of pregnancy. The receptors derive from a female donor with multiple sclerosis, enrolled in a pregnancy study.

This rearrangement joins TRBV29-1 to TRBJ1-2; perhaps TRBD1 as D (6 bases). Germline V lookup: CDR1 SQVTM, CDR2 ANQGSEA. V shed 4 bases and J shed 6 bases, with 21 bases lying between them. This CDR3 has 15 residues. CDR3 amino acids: CSVVAGVPSGDGYTF. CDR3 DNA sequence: TGCAGCGTTGTGGCAGGGGTCCCATCCGGAGATGGCTACACCTTC.

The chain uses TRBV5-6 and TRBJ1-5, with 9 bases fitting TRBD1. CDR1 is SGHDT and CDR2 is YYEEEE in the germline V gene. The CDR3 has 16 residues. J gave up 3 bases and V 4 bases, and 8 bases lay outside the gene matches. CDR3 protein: CASSGGQGSLNQPQHF. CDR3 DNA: TGTGCCAGCAGCGGGGGACAGGGAAGCCTCAATCAGCCCCAGCATTTT.

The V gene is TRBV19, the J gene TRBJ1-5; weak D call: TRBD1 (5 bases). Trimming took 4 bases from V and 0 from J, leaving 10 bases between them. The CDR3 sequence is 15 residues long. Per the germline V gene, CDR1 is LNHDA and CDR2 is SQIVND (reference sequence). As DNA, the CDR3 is TGTGCCAGTAGTACCCGGACACCTAGCAATCAGCCCCAGCATTTT. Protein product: CASSTRTPSNQPQHF.

The CDR3 loop is CASSVGVSTDTQYF. The CDR3 DNA reads TGTGCCAGCAGCGTAGGCGTTTCCACAGATACGCAGTATTTT. J is TRBJ2-3 and V is TRBV9; D remains unclear. The V end lost 0 bases, the J end lost 2 bases, and 7 bases lay between the germline ends. The CDR3 has 14 amino acids. Germline CDR1 and CDR2: SGDLS and YYNGEE.

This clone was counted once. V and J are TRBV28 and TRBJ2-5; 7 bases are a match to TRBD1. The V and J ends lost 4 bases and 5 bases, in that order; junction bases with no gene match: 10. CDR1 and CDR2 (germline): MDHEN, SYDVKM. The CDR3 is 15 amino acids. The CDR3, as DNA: TGTGCCAGCAGTTCACCCCTAGGGGGCTCGGAGACCCAGTACTTC. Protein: CASSSPLGGSETQYF.

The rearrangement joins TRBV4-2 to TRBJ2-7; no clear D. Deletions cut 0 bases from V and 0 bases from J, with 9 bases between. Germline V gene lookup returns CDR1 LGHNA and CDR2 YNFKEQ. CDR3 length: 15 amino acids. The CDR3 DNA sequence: TGTGCCAGCAGCCAAGAAGGAGCCCACTCCTACGAGCAGTACTTC. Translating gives CASSQEGAHSYEQYF.

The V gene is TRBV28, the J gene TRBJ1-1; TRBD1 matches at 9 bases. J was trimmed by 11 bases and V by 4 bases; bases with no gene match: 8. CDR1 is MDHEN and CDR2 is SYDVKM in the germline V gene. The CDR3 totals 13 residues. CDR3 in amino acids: CASSYTGTGRAFF. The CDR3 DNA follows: TGTGCCAGCAGTTACACCGGGACAGGGCGGGCTTTCTTT. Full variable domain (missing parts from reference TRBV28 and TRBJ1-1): DVKVTQSSRYLVKRTGEKVFLECVQDMDHENMFWYRQDPGLGLRLIYFSYDVKMKEKGDIPEGYSVSREKKERFSLILESASTNQTSMYLCASSYTGTGRAFFGQGTRLTVV.

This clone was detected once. The CDR3 DNA is TGTGCCAGCTCACCAGAGACTTTCAATGAGCAGTTCTTC. Translating gives CASSPETFNEQFF. V and J are TRBV18 and TRBJ2-1; D unresolved. Germline CDR1 and CDR2: KGHSH and LQKENI. V lost 2 bases and J lost 6, with 8 bases in between. This CDR3 comprises 13 residues.

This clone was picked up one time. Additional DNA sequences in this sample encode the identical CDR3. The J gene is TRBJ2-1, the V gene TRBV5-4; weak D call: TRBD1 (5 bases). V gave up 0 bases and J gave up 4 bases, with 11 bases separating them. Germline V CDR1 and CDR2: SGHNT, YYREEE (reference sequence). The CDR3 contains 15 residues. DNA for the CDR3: TGTGCCAGCAGCTTGGGCCAGGGTGCTTACAATGAGCAGTTCTTC. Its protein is CASSLGQGAYNEQFF.

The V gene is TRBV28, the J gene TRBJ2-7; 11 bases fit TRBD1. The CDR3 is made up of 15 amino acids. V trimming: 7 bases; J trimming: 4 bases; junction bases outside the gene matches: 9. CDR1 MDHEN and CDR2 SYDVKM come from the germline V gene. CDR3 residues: CASTPGTGGFYEQYF. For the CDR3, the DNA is TGTGCCAGCACCCCCGGGACAGGGGGTTTTTACGAGCAGTACTTC.

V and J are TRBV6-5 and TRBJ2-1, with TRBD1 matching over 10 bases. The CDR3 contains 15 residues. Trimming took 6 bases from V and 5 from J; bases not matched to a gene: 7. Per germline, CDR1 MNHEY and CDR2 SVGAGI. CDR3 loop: CASSRGTGDNNEQFF. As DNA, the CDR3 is TGTGCCAGCAGCCGGGGGACAGGGGATAACAATGAGCAGTTCTTC.

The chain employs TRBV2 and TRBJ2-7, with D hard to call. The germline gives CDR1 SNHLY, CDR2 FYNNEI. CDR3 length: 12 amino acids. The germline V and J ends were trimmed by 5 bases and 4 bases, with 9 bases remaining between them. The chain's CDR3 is CASSPQQYEQYF. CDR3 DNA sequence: TGTGCCAGCAGTCCACAGCAGTACGAGCAGTACTTC.

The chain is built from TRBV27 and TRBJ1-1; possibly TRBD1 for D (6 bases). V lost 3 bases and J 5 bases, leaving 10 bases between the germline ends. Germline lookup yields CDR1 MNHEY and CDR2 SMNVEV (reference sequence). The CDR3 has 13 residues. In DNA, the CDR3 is TGTGCCAGCAGTTTGTACAGGGAAACTGAAGCTTTCTTT. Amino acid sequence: CASSLYRETEAFF.

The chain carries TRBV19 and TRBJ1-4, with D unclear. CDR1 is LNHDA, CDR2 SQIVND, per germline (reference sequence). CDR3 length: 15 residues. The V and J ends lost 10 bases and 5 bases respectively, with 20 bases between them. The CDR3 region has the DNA TGTGCCACCTCAACTGCCAGAGGGATAAATGAAAAACTGTTTTTT. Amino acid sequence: CATSTARGINEKLFF.

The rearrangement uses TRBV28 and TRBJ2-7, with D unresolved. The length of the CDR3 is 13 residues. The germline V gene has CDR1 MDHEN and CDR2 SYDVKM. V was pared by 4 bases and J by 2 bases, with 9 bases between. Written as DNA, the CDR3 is TGTGCCAGCAGTTCCCCCAGTACCTACGAGCAGTACTTC. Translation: CASSSPSTYEQYF. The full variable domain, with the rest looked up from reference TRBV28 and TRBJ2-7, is DVKVTQSSRYLVKRTGEKVFLECVQDMDHENMFWYRQDPGLGLRLIYFSYDVKMKEKGDIPEGYSVSREKKERFSLILESASTNQTSMYLCASSSPSTYEQYFGPGTRLTVT.

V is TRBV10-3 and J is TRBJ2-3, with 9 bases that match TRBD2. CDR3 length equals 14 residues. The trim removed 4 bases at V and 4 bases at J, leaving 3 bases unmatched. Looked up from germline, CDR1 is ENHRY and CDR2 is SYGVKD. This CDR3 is CAISGAGGADTQYF. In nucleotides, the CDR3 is TGTGCCATCAGTGGGGCGGGAGGGGCAGATACGCAGTATTTT.

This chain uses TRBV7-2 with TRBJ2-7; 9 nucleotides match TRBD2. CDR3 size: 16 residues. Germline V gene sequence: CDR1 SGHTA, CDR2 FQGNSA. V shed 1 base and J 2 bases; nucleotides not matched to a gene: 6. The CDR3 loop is CASSLEVLAGPYEQYF. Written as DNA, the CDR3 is TGTGCCAGCAGCTTAGAGGTACTAGCGGGCCCCTACGAGCAGTACTTC.

CDR3 nucleotide sequence: TGTGCCAGCAGTCGGACAGGGGGCATTACTGAAGCTTTCTTT. As protein: CASSRTGGITEAFF. The gene calls are TRBV25-1 and TRBJ1-1, with 11 bases fitting TRBD1. Germline lookup yields CDR1 MGHDK and CDR2 SYGVNS. V dropped 5 bases and J dropped 5; count of bases not matched to a gene: 4. The CDR3 contains 14 residues. The full variable domain, its missing parts supplied by reference TRBV25-1 and TRBJ1-1, is EADIYQTPRYLVIGTGKKITLECSQTMGHDKMYWYQQDPGMELHLIHYSYGVNSTEKGDLSSESTVSRIRTEHFPLTLESARPSHTSQYLCASSRTGGITEAFFGQGTRLTVV.

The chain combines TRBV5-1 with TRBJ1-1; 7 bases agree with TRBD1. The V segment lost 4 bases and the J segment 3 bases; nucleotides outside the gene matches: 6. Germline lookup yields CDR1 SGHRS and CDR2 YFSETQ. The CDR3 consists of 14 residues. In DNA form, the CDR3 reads TGCGCCAGCAGCCTGACAGGGTCTCACACTGAAGCTTTCTTT. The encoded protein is CASSLTGSHTEAFF.

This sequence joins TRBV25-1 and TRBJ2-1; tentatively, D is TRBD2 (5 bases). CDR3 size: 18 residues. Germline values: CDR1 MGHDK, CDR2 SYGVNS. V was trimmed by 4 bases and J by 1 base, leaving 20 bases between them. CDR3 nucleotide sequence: TGTGCCAGCAGTGGCCCCTGGTCGGCTCAGCGGTCCTACAATGAGCAGTTCTTC. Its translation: CASSGPWSAQRSYNEQFF.

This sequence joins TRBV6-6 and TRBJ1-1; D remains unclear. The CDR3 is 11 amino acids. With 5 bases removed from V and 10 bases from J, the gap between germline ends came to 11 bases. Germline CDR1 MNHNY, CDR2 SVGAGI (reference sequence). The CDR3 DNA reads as TGTGCCAGCAGTGACTTCAAGAGAGCTTTCTTT. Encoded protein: CASSDFKRAFF.

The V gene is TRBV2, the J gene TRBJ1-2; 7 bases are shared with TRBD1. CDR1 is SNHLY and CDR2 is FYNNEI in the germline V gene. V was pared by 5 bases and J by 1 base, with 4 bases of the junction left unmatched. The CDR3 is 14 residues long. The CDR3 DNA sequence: TGTGCCAGCAGTTCGACAGGGAATAACTATGGCTACACCTTC. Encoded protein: CASSSTGNNYGYTF.

The CDR3 reads CASTPRRGSLFQFF. For the CDR3, the DNA is TGTGCCAGCACCCCCCGCAGAGGTAGTCTCTTTCAGTTCTTC. The chain combines TRBV6-5 with TRBJ2-1; D unclear. The germline V gene encodes CDR1 MNHEY and CDR2 SVGAGI. The CDR3 runs to 14 residues. The germline V and J ends were trimmed by 7 bases and 13 bases, with 23 bases remaining between them.

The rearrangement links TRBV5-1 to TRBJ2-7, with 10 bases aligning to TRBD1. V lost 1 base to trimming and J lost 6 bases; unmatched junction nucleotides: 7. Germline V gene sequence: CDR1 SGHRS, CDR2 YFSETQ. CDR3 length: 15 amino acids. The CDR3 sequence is CASSLSMDRGGEQYF. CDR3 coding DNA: TGCGCCAGCAGCTTGTCAATGGACAGGGGGGGCGAGCAGTACTTC.

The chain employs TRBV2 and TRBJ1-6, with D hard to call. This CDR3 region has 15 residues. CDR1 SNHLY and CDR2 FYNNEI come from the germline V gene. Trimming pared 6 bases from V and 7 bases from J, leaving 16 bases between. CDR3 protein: CASRREAGENSPLHF. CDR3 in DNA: TGTGCCAGCAGGAGGGAGGCGGGAGAGAATTCACCCCTCCACTTT.

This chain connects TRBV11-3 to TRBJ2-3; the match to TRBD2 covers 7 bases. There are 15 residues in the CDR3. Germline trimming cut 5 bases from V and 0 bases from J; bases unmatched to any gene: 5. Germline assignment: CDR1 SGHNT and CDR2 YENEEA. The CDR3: CASSPSGTSTDTQYF. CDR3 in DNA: TGTGCCAGCAGCCCTAGCGGAACTAGCACAGATACGCAGTATTTT.

CDR3 nucleotide sequence: TGTGCCAGCAGCTTGGCTAGCGGGACCTCCTACGAGCAGTACTTC. Encoded protein: CASSLASGTSYEQYF. The V call is TRBV7-2, the J call TRBJ2-7; 9 bases fit TRBD2. CDR1 is SGHTA and CDR2 is FQGNSA in the germline V gene. The CDR3 contains 15 residues. The V segment lost 3 bases and the J segment 0 bases; nucleotides outside the gene matches: 3.

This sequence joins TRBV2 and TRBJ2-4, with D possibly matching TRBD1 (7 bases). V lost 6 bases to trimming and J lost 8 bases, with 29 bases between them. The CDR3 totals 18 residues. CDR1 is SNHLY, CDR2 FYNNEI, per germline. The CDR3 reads CASRGGSSDTGVRYIQYF. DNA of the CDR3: TGTGCCAGCAGGGGGGGATCTAGTGATACAGGGGTTAGGTACATTCAGTACTTC.

CDR3 sequence: CASSSFGGTGHNEQFF. The CDR3 DNA reads TGTGCCAGCAGTTCTTTTGGGGGGACAGGGCACAATGAGCAGTTCTTC. The chain links TRBV7-3 to TRBJ2-1, with 9 positions matching TRBD1. CDR1 and CDR2 from the germline V gene are SGHTA and FQGTGA. J was trimmed by 5 bases and V by 6 bases; bases with no gene match: 11. The CDR3 extends over 16 amino acids. Full variable domain (rest looked up from reference TRBV7-3 and TRBJ2-1): GAGVSQTPSNKVTEKGKYVELRCDPISGHTALYWYRQSLGQGPEFLIYFQGTGAADDSGLPNDRFFAVRPEGSVSTLKIQRTERGDSAVYLCASSSFGGTGHNEQFFGPGTRLTVL.